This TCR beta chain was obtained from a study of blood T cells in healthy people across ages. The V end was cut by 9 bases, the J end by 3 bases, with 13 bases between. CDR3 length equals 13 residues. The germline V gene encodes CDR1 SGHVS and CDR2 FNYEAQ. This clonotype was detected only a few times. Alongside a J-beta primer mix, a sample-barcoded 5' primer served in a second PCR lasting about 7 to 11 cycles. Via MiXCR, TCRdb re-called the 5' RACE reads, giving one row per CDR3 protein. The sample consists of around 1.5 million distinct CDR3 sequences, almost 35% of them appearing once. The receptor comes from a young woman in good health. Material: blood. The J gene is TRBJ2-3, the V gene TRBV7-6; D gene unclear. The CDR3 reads CARIEQLTDTQYF. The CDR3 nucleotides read TGTGCCAGAATCGAACAACTAACAGATACGCAGTATTTT. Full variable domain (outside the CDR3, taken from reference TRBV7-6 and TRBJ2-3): GAGVSQSPRYKVTKRGQDVALRCDPISGHVSLYWYRQALGQGPEFLTYFNYEAQQDKSGLPNDRFSAERPEGSISTLTIQRTEQRDSAMYRCARIEQLTDTQYFGPGTRLTVL.